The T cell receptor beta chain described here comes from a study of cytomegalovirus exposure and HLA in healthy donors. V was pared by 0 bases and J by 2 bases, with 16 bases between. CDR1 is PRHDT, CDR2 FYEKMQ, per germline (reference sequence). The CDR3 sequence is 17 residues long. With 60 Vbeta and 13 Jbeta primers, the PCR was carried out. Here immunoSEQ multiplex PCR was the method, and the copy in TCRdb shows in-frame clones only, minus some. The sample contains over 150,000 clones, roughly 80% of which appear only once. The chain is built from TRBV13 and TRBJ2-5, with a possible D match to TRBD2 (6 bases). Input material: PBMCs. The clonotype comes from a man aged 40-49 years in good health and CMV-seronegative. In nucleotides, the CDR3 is TGTGCCAGCAGCTTAGGCCTAACCGGGGGTCTTCAAGAGACCCAGTACTTC. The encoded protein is CASSLGLTGGLQETQYF.